A selection of T cell receptor beta chains follows, all from one sample in a study of blood T cell repertoires in COVID-19. Clones were read by immunoSEQ multiplex PCR, and TCRdb kept only the in-frame ones, dropping some. The repertoire holds under 40,000 clones, with about 85% as singletons. The sequenced material came from peripheral blood. The receptors were sampled from a human donor with acute or convalescent COVID-19. The donor label of this sample is uncertain. The CDR3 runs from the conserved cysteine through the conserved F or W. A D gene is named only where the DNA matches it firmly. A row's size may be missing; if present it is once, few, many or a size class.

J gene: TRBJ1-4
D gene: .
V gene: TRBV7-7
clone size: .
CDR3 protein: CASSLVAGEKLFF
CDR3 DNA: TGTGCCAGCAGCTTAGTAGCGGGTGAAAAACTGTTTTTT

J gene: TRBJ1-5
D gene: .
V gene: TRBV19
clone size: .
CDR3 protein: CASSNREGSNQPQHF
CDR3 DNA: TGTGCCAGTAGTAACAGGGAGGGTAGCAATCAGCCCCAGCATTTT

J gene: TRBJ2-1
D gene: .
V gene: TRBV11-3
clone size: .
CDR3 protein: CASSLEGGLGYEQFF
CDR3 DNA: TGTGCCAGCAGCTTAGAGGGGGGATTAGGCTATGAGCAGTTCTTC

J gene: TRBJ1-1
D gene: .
V gene: TRBV7-8
clone size: .
CDR3 protein: CASSPQGPGTEAFF
CDR3 DNA: TGTGCCAGCAGTCCACAGGGTCCTGGCACTGAAGCTTTCTTT

J gene: TRBJ1-6
D gene: TRBD1
V gene: TRBV5-4
clone size: .
CDR3 protein: CASSNPGQGSNSPLHF
CDR3 DNA: TGTGCCAGCAGCAATCCTGGACAGGGTAGTAATTCACCCCTCCACTTT

J gene: TRBJ1-2
D gene: .
V gene: TRBV9
clone size: once
CDR3 protein: CASSPGPYVNYGYTF
CDR3 DNA: TGTGCCAGCAGCCCCGGTCCTTATGTTAACTATGGCTACACCTTC

J gene: TRBJ1-4
D gene: TRBD1
V gene: TRBV7-2
clone size: .
CDR3 protein: CASSLAGTVNEKLFF
CDR3 DNA: TGTGCCAGCAGCTTAGCTGGGACAGTTAATGAAAAACTGTTTTTT

J gene: TRBJ2-7
D gene: TRBD1
V gene: TRBV10-3
clone size: .
CDR3 protein: CAIRAGGGFYEQYF
CDR3 DNA: TGTGCCATCAGGGCAGGGGGCGGGTTTTACGAGCAGTACTTC

J gene: TRBJ1-4
D gene: TRBD1
V gene: TRBV24-1
clone size: .
CDR3 protein: CATSDPGQGEKLFF
CDR3 DNA: TGTGCCACCAGTGATCCCGGACAGGGCGAAAAACTGTTTTTT

J gene: TRBJ2-3
D gene: TRBD2
V gene: TRBV18
clone size: .
CDR3 protein: CASSRPSGLAGTDTQYF
CDR3 DNA: TGTGCCAGCTCACGCCCCTCCGGACTAGCGGGCACAGATACGCAGTATTTT

J gene: TRBJ1-1
D gene: .
V gene: TRBV6-5
clone size: .
CDR3 protein: CASSTHGGRATEAFF
CDR3 DNA: TGTGCCAGCAGTACTCACGGGGGGCGGGCCACTGAAGCTTTCTTT

J gene: TRBJ1-2
D gene: .
V gene: TRBV30
clone size: once
CDR3 protein: CAWSAARNSRSNYGYTF
CDR3 DNA: TGTGCCTGGAGTGCAGCCCGAAACAGTAGATCTAACTATGGCTACACCTTC

J gene: TRBJ1-6
D gene: .
V gene: TRBV13
clone size: .
CDR3 protein: CASSLKGVNSPLHF
CDR3 DNA: TGTGCCAGCAGCTTAAAGGGAGTCAATTCACCCCTCCACTTT

J gene: TRBJ1-1
D gene: .
V gene: TRBV11-2
clone size: once
CDR3 protein: CASSPLVSEAFF
CDR3 DNA: TGTGCCAGCAGCCCCTTAGTGTCTGAAGCTTTCTTT

J gene: TRBJ2-7
D gene: TRBD2
V gene: TRBV28
clone size: .
CDR3 protein: CASSTSGVGYEQYF
CDR3 DNA: TGTGCCAGCAGTACTAGCGGAGTTGGGTACGAGCAGTACTTC

J gene: TRBJ1-2
D gene: TRBD1
V gene: TRBV6-5
clone size: .
CDR3 protein: CASSPGTGRGGYTF
CDR3 DNA: TGTGCCAGCAGTCCAGGGACAGGGAGGGGTGGCTACACCTTC

J gene: TRBJ1-6
D gene: .
V gene: TRBV6-1
clone size: .
CDR3 protein: CASSEAGGFSYNSPLHF
CDR3 DNA: TGTGCCAGCAGTGAGGCGGGGGGCTTCTCCTATAATTCACCCCTCCACTTT

J gene: TRBJ2-7
D gene: .
V gene: TRBV2
clone size: .
CDR3 protein: CASSEGAPVVYEQYF
CDR3 DNA: TGTGCCAGCAGTGAAGGGGCACCGGTAGTCTACGAGCAGTACTTC

J gene: TRBJ1-2
D gene: .
V gene: TRBV15
clone size: .
CDR3 protein: CATSRVGVRESYGYTF
CDR3 DNA: TGTGCCACCAGCAGAGTCGGGGTCCGGGAATCCTATGGCTACACCTTC

J gene: TRBJ1-4
D gene: .
V gene: TRBV7-2
clone size: .
CDR3 protein: CASSLGLDWQNEKLFF
CDR3 DNA: TGTGCCAGCAGCTTAGGGTTGGACTGGCAGAATGAAAAACTGTTTTTT

J gene: TRBJ1-2
D gene: TRBD1
V gene: TRBV7-2
clone size: .
CDR3 protein: CASRQGTGTSGYTF
CDR3 DNA: TGTGCCAGCAGACAGGGGACAGGGACAAGTGGCTACACCTTC

J gene: TRBJ2-1
D gene: .
V gene: TRBV2
clone size: .
CDR3 protein: CASRYGAVSSYNEQFF
CDR3 DNA: TGTGCCAGCAGGTACGGAGCGGTAAGCTCCTACAATGAGCAGTTCTTC

J gene: TRBJ2-7
D gene: TRBD1
V gene: TRBV19
clone size: once
CDR3 protein: CASSRQGDVYEQYF
CDR3 DNA: TGTGCCAGTAGCCGACAGGGGGACGTCTACGAGCAGTACTTC

J gene: TRBJ2-3
D gene: .
V gene: TRBV5-4
clone size: .
CDR3 protein: CASSLVGSTDTQYF
CDR3 DNA: TGTGCCAGCAGCTTGGTCGGGAGCACAGATACGCAGTATTTT

J gene: TRBJ2-3
D gene: .
V gene: TRBV27
clone size: once
CDR3 protein: CASSFTYADTQYF
CDR3 DNA: TGTGCCAGCAGTTTCACCTACGCAGATACGCAGTATTTT

J gene: TRBJ1-1
D gene: .
V gene: TRBV29-1
clone size: .
CDR3 protein: CSVGRGGTEAFF
CDR3 DNA: TGCAGCGTTGGAAGGGGAGGAACTGAAGCTTTCTTT

J gene: TRBJ2-5
D gene: .
V gene: TRBV28
clone size: .
CDR3 protein: CASSFPFSGNQETQYF
CDR3 DNA: TGTGCCAGCAGTTTCCCCTTTAGCGGAAATCAAGAGACCCAGTACTTC

J gene: TRBJ1-1
D gene: .
V gene: TRBV6-2/TRBV6-3
clone size: .
CDR3 protein: CASSLGQGNTEAFF
CDR3 DNA: TGTGCCAGCAGTCTGGGACAAGGGAACACTGAAGCTTTCTTT

J gene: TRBJ2-2
D gene: .
V gene: TRBV10-3
clone size: .
CDR3 protein: CAISDPPVADTGELFF
CDR3 DNA: TGTGCCATCAGTGACCCCCCCGTAGCGGACACCGGGGAGCTGTTTTTT

J gene: TRBJ2-1
D gene: .
V gene: TRBV7-2
clone size: .
CDR3 protein: CASSLADGGPNEQFF
CDR3 DNA: TGTGCCAGCAGCTTAGCGGACGGAGGGCCCAATGAGCAGTTCTTC

J gene: TRBJ1-4
D gene: .
V gene: TRBV19
clone size: .
CDR3 protein: CASSFTATTNEKLFF
CDR3 DNA: TGTGCCAGTAGCTTTACTGCGACAACTAATGAAAAACTGTTTTTT

J gene: TRBJ1-1
D gene: .
V gene: TRBV29-1
clone size: once
CDR3 protein: CSVVKLLNTEAFF
CDR3 DNA: TGCAGCGTTGTAAAGCTACTGAACACTGAAGCTTTCTTT

J gene: TRBJ2-6
D gene: TRBD2
V gene: TRBV7-9
clone size: .
CDR3 protein: CASSQGGGPSPNVLTF
CDR3 DNA: TGTGCCAGCTCCCAGGGCGGGGGACCCTCCCCCAACGTCCTGACTTTC

J gene: TRBJ1-6
D gene: .
V gene: TRBV14
clone size: .
CDR3 protein: CASSQVSSPLHF
CDR3 DNA: TGTGCCAGCAGCCAAGTTAGCTCACCCCTCCACTTT

J gene: TRBJ1-1
D gene: .
V gene: TRBV7-2
clone size: .
CDR3 protein: CASSTDSRGEAFF
CDR3 DNA: TGTGCCAGCAGCACGGACAGTAGGGGTGAAGCTTTCTTT

J gene: TRBJ1-2
D gene: .
V gene: TRBV28
clone size: .
CDR3 protein: CASSRTDYGYTF
CDR3 DNA: TGTGCCAGCAGTAGGACAGACTATGGCTACACCTTC

J gene: TRBJ2-3
D gene: .
V gene: TRBV6-5
clone size: .
CDR3 protein: CASTAQGTDTQYF
CDR3 DNA: TGTGCCAGCACGGCGCAGGGTACAGATACGCAGTATTTT

J gene: TRBJ1-1
D gene: .
V gene: TRBV6-1
clone size: .
CDR3 protein: CASSADPGRDTEAFF
CDR3 DNA: TGTGCCAGCAGTGCGGACCCGGGGCGGGATACTGAAGCTTTCTTT

J gene: TRBJ2-2
D gene: .
V gene: TRBV5-3
clone size: .
CDR3 protein: CARSSHRQDTGELFF
CDR3 DNA: TGTGCCAGAAGCTCGCACCGACAGGACACCGGGGAGCTGTTTTTT

J gene: TRBJ1-1
D gene: .
V gene: TRBV10-3
clone size: once
CDR3 protein: CAITDQTWTEAFF
CDR3 DNA: TGTGCCATCACCGATCAGACTTGGACTGAAGCTTTCTTT

J gene: TRBJ1-4
D gene: .
V gene: TRBV27
clone size: once
CDR3 protein: CASSWGTGPAEKLFF
CDR3 DNA: TGTGCCAGCAGTTGGGGGACTGGCCCTGCTGAAAAACTGTTTTTT

J gene: TRBJ1-1
D gene: .
V gene: TRBV28
clone size: .
CDR3 protein: CASSLVGRNTEAFF
CDR3 DNA: TGTGCCAGCAGTCTCGTGGGGCGGAACACTGAAGCTTTCTTT

J gene: TRBJ1-6
D gene: TRBD1
V gene: TRBV9
clone size: .
CDR3 protein: CASSAGTGNSPLHF
CDR3 DNA: TGTGCCAGCAGCGCGGGGACAGGGAATTCACCCCTCCACTTT

J gene: TRBJ1-4
D gene: .
V gene: TRBV24-1
clone size: .
CDR3 protein: CATVIETNEKLFF
CDR3 DNA: TGTGCCACCGTAATTGAGACTAATGAAAAACTGTTTTTT

J gene: TRBJ2-7
D gene: .
V gene: TRBV10-3
clone size: .
CDR3 protein: CAISSSYEQYF
CDR3 DNA: TGTGCCATCAGTTCCAGCTACGAGCAGTACTTC